This T cell receptor beta chain was captured in a study of blood T cell repertoires in COVID-19 (dated by TCRdb to about 2020). Notes on the research overall: The collaborator samples originated in the United States, Italy and Spain and spanned the acute and convalescent phases of COVID-19. The prospective study material was composed of cDNA or gDNA derived from T cells, B-cell-depleted T cells, or PBMCs. Deeply sampled blood TCRbeta repertoires from subjects exposed to, actively infected with, or recovered from COVID-19 were included in the dataset. The repertoires were released in a freely available public database intended as a resource for research on the immune response to SARS-CoV-2. Samples were obtained from the ongoing ImmuneRACE study (first 160 participants) and from 1,200 or so subjects provided by 6 global collaborators. A de-identified subject ID, COVID-19 status, age in years and sex were almost always included in the sample metadata. Where HLA class I and class II types were available, the types were taken from metadata supplied by the sample provider, not from assay-based typing. What the research found in general, with its limitations: How much clinical and demographic metadata was included differed by source and by participant, and the metadata was provided uncurated.

The immunoSEQ Assay, a bias-controlled multiplex PCR, was used to amplify TCRbeta CDR3 regions from genomic DNA. On the authors' methods: Nucleated cell counts per sample were estimated from amplification of reference gene primers within the assay. To quantify the absolute abundance of each unique TCRbeta CDR3 rearrangement, sequence reads were collapsed and filtered. For each sample, productive Simpson clonality was calculated by taking the square root of Simpson's diversity index across productive rearrangements. In TCRdb, the immuneACCESS table is reduced to in-frame sequences with V and J assigned. These tables do not hold every clone; where another copy was compared, an unresolved V gene accounts for under half, and the others remain unexplained. V, J and clone size are those of that table, while D and trimming were read from the DNA. The sample table contains 90,000 or so clones; only one count was recorded for 70% to 90% of them. The top ten hold roughly 1.2% of the sample.

Measured from the cysteine to the phenylalanine, the CDR3 is 16 residues long. Left in the record is the CDR3 DNA by itself, 48 bases read in frame from the first base. Trimming removed 2 bases from V and 0 bases from J; the gene matches leave 4 bases unexplained. Based on the germline V gene, the CDR1 and CDR2 sequences are KGHSH and LQKENI. The collaborating institutions used their own protocols to collect whole blood in K2EDTA tubes. For TCRbeta analysis, collaborators shipped samples as frozen whole blood, isolated PBMCs, or DNA extracted from either of those sample types. As for this clone: What this receptor recognizes is not known. Base qualities are not recorded, but no much larger clone differs from it by a single base.

The sequencing input was peripheral blood. The receptor's source is a man older than 75 with active or convalescent COVID-19. The rearranged segments are TRBV18 and TRBJ1-3, with TRBD1 matching 7 junction bases. The CDR3 region reads CASSPKGAVSGNTIYF. Here is the DNA: TGTGCCAGCTCACCAAAGGGGGCCGTCTCTGGAAACACCATATATTTT.